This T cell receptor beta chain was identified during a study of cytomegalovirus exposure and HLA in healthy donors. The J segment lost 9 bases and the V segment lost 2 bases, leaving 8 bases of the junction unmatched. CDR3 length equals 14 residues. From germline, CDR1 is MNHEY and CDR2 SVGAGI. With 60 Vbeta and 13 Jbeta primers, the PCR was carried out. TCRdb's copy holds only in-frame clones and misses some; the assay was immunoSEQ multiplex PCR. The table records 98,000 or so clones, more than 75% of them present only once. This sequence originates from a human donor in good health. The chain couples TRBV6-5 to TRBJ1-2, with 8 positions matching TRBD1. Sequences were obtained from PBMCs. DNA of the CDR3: TGTGCCAGCAGTTACCTTCAGGGGGCGAGGAGCTACACCTTC. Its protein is CASSYLQGARSYTF.